This entry lists 3 T cell receptor beta chains sequenced from one sample in a study of early T cells in non-severe SARS-CoV-2 infection. TCRdb redid the calling of the 5' RACE reads with MiXCR, one entry per CDR3 protein. The sample has approximately 120,000 distinct CDR3 sequences; more than 12% are singletons. The specimen was whole blood. All receptors come from an adult who was a healthcare worker with PCR-confirmed SARS-CoV-2 infection or an uninfected control (not recorded which).

The chain carries TRBV5-8 and TRBJ2-7; D may be TRBD1 or TRBD2 (5 bases each). CDR3 length equals 13 residues. Germline loops: CDR1 SGHTS, CDR2 YDEGEE. V was shortened by 6 bases and J by 4 bases, with 14 bases between the two germline ends. The CDR3 here is CASKPGPRYEQYF. The CDR3 nucleotides are TGTGCCAGCAAACCGGGACCCAGGTACGAGCAGTACTTC.

The rearrangement uses TRBV3-1 and TRBJ2-3; 12 positions agree with TRBD1. V lost 0 bases, J lost 4 bases, and 2 bases stayed unmatched. Germline V gene lookup returns CDR1 LGHDT and CDR2 YNNKEL (reference sequence). The length of the CDR3 is 16 residues. CDR3 protein: CASSQEGQGAADTQYF. The CDR3 DNA is TGTGCCAGCAGCCAAGAGGGACAGGGGGCCGCAGATACGCAGTATTTT.

A few counts support this clonotype. The genes are TRBV20-1 and TRBJ2-3; 10 bases are a match to TRBD2. The CDR3 sequence is 16 residues long. Per the germline V gene, CDR1 is DFQATT and CDR2 is SNEGSKA (reference sequence). V shed 2 bases, J shed 2 bases, and the junction held 7 bases outside the gene matches. Here the CDR3 DNA reads TGCAGTGCTAGAAGCTTAGCGGGGGGATTCACAGATACGCAGTATTTT. Its protein is CSARSLAGGFTDTQYF.